This T cell receptor beta chain was retrieved from a study of T-cell reconstitution after alpha-beta-depleted transplantation in children. The V gene's germline CDR1 is SEHNR and CDR2 FQNEAQ (reference sequence). The CDR3 runs to 15 residues. The V end lost 2 bases, the J end lost 1 base, and 8 bases lay between the germline ends. Construction of the TCRbeta library involved unique molecular identifiers. In TCRdb, the PCR reads were re-called with MiXCR into one record per CDR3 protein. The sample consists of 450,000 to 600,000 distinct CDR3 sequences, 30% to 35% of them appearing once. This chain links TRBV7-9 with TRBJ2-2; D call uncertain. The TCR sequence derives from a human donor who donated a stem cell graft to a child with aplastic anemia. Sequenced material: PBMCs from the stem cell graft donor, taken from the stem cell graft. CDR3 bases: TGTGCCAGCAGCTTACAGAAGAGGAACACCGGGGAGCTGTTTTTT. Translating it yields CASSLQKRNTGELFF.